Each of the 8 T cell receptor beta chains below was sequenced from the same sample in a study of post-analysis software for immune sequencing data (dated by TCRdb to the mid-2010s). What the work shows at the level of the full study, not this receptor alone: Significantly higher frequencies in patients than in controls were found for a handful of TRBV segments, including TRBV5-6, TRBV5-1 and TRBV20-1.

No antigen is known for these receptors. The library was produced with PCR. Sequenced using an Illumina HiSeq 2500. Unique molecular identifiers were incorporated into TCR beta cDNA libraries to reduce PCR and sequencing biases. Starting from the raw public reads, TCRdb applied fastp trimming at Q25, assembled clones with MiXCR and retained in-frame beta chains. Entries are consolidated by CDR3 protein sequence, retaining the most common genes and DNA. The sample table contains about 150,000 distinct CDR3 sequences; only one count was recorded for 30% of them. The biggest ten clones account for 1.5% of the sample. The specimen was blood. The receptors were gathered from a girl aged 5 to 17 with multiple sclerosis.

The chain uses TRBV4-1 and TRBJ2-7, with D perhaps TRBD1 (5 bases). CDR1 and CDR2 (germline): MGHRA, YSYEKL. The CDR3 is made up of 16 amino acids. Here the CDR3 reads CASSPRRGASSYERYV. The DNA for the CDR3 is TGCGCCAGCAGCCCCCGGCGTGGGGCCAGCTCCTACGAGCGGTACGTC.

Notes on this clonotype: A read error may be the cause here, since a much bigger clone is one base away. The chain carries TRBV12-3 or TRBV12-4 and TRBJ2-5; D may be TRBD2 (5 bases). The last part of the DNA fits TRBJ2-7 better; the J call may be wrong. This CDR3 has 13 amino acids. The CDR3 loop reads CASSSAAPDEQYF. The CDR3 DNA is TGTGCCAGCAGTTCAGCGGCTCCCGACGAGCAGTACTTC.

This clonotype was seen repeatedly, ten times or more. This chain links TRBV20-1 with TRBJ2-4; D might be TRBD1 or TRBD2, each matching 5 bases. The germline V gene has CDR1 DFQATT and CDR2 SNEGSKA (reference sequence). V was clipped by 3 bases and J by 1 base, with 10 bases between them. The CDR3 is made up of 14 amino acids. The CDR3 reads CSASTGTAKNIQYF. Written as DNA, the CDR3 is TGCAGTGCTAGCACCGGGACCGCCAAAAACATTCAGTACTTC.

This clonotype was found many times. The chain links TRBV4-1 to TRBJ2-7; 9 bases are a match to TRBD2. Germline V gene lookup returns CDR1 MGHRA and CDR2 YSYEKL. The CDR3 runs to 14 residues. V lost 5 bases to trimming and J lost 4 bases; unmatched junction nucleotides: 6. The CDR3 DNA reads as TGCGCCAGCAGCTCCCCTAGCGGGAAATACGAGCAGTACTTC. Its protein product is CASSSPSGKYEQYF.

This clonotype has ten or more counts. The chain carries TRBV6-5 and TRBJ2-7; perhaps TRBD2 as D (5 bases). Germline loops: CDR1 MNHEY, CDR2 SVGAGI. Trimming took 4 bases from V and 5 from J, leaving 18 bases between them. The CDR3 runs to 15 residues. The CDR3 loop reads CASSLGGSLVDEQYF. Written as DNA, the CDR3 is TGTGCCAGCAGTTTAGGTGGGAGTTTGGTCGACGAGCAGTACTTC.

This clonotype was observed at least ten times. The V call is TRBV10-1, the J call TRBJ1-5; no clear D. The CDR3 spans 12 residues. Trimming removed 3 bases from V and 7 bases from J, with 7 bases in between. Germline CDR1 and CDR2: WNHNN and SYGVQD (reference sequence). The CDR3 here is CASSDREQPQHF. The CDR3 region has the DNA TGCGCCAGCAGTGACCGGGAGCAGCCCCAGCATTTT.

This clonotype was counted ten times or more. This rearrangement joins TRBV11-1 to TRBJ2-5, with 11 bases that match TRBD1. Per the germline V gene, CDR1 is SGHAT and CDR2 is FQDESV (reference sequence). This CDR3 contains 15 residues. After removal of 3 bases from V and 5 bases from J, the junction contained 5 bases not matched to a gene. The CDR3 DNA sequence: TGTGCCAGCAGCTTCGTGGGACAGGGGGGTGAGACCCAGTACTTC. Its translation is CASSFVGQGGETQYF.

This clonotype has more than one count but fewer than ten. This sequence joins TRBV4-1 and TRBJ1-1; D uncertain. Deletions cut 1 base from V and 5 bases from J, with 17 bases between. Germline lookup yields CDR1 MGHRA and CDR2 YSYEKL. CDR3 length equals 16 residues. The chain's CDR3 is CASSQGWVAGVTEAFF. For the CDR3, the DNA is TGCGCCAGCAGCCAAGGTTGGGTTGCTGGGGTGACTGAAGCTTTCTTT.